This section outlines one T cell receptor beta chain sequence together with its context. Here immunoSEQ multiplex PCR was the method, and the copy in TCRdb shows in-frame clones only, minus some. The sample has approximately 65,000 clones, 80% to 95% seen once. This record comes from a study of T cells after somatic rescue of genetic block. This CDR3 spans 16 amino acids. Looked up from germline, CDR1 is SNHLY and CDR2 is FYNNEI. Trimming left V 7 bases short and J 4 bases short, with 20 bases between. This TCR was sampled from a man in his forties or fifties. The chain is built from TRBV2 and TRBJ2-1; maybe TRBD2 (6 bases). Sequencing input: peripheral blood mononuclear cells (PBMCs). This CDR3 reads CASTKFRGLAYNEQFF. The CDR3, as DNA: TGTGCCAGCACTAAATTCCGGGGCCTAGCGTACAATGAGCAGTTCTTC.